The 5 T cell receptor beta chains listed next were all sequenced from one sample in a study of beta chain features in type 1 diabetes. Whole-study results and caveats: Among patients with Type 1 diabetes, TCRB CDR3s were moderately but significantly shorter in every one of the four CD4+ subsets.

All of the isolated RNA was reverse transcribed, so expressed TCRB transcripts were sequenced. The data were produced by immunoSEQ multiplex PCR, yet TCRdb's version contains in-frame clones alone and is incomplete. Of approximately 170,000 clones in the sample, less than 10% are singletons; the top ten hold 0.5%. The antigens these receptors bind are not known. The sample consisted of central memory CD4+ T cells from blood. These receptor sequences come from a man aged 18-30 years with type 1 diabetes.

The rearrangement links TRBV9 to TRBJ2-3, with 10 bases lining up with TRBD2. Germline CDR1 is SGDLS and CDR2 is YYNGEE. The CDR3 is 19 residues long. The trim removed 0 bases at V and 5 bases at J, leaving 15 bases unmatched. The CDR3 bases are TGTGCCAGCAGCGTAGCGCCTGGAGGCGTGATAGCGGGAGGAGATACGCAGTATTTT. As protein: CASSVAPGGVIAGGDTQYF.

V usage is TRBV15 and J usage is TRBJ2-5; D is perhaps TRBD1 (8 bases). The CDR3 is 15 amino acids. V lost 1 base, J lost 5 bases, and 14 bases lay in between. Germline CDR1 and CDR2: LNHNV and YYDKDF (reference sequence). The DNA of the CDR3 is TGTGCCACCAGCAGAGGGACAGGGAGGGTTGAGACCCAGTACTTC. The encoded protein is CATSRGTGRVETQYF. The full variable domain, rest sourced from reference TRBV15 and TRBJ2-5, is DAMVIQNPRYQVTQFGKPVTLSCSQTLNHNVMYWYQQKSSQAPKLLFHYYDKDFNNEADTPDNFQSRRPNTSFCFLDIRSPGLGDTAMYLCATSRGTGRVETQYFGPGTRLLVL.

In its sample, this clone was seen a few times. Here the CDR3 reads CATGQRQETQYF. The CDR3 nucleotides read TGTGCCACTGGACAGCGCCAAGAGACCCAGTACTTC. The chain couples TRBV15 to TRBJ2-5; tentative D call: TRBD1 (6 bases). The V and J ends lost 9 bases and 1 base respectively, with 9 bases between them. The CDR3 runs 12 residues. The germline V gene has CDR1 LNHNV and CDR2 YYDKDF (reference sequence). The whole variable domain, filled in from reference TRBV15 and TRBJ2-5, reads DAMVIQNPRYQVTQFGKPVTLSCSQTLNHNVMYWYQQKSSQAPKLLFHYYDKDFNNEADTPDNFQSRRPNTSFCFLDIRSPGLGDTAMYLCATGQRQETQYFGPGTRLLVL.

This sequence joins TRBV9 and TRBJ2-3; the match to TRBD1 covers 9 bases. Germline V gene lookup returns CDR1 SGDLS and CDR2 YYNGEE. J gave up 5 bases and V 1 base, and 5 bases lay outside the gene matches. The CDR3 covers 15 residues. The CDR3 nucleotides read TGTGCCAGCAGCGTATTGGGGACAGGGAAAGATACGCAGTATTTT. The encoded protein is CASSVLGTGKDTQYF.

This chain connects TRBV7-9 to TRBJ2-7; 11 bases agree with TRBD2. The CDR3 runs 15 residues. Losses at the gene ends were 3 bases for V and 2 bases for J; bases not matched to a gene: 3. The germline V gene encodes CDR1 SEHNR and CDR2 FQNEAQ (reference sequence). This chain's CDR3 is CASSLQLAGAYEQYF. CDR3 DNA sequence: TGTGCCAGCAGCTTGCAACTAGCGGGAGCCTACGAGCAGTACTTC.